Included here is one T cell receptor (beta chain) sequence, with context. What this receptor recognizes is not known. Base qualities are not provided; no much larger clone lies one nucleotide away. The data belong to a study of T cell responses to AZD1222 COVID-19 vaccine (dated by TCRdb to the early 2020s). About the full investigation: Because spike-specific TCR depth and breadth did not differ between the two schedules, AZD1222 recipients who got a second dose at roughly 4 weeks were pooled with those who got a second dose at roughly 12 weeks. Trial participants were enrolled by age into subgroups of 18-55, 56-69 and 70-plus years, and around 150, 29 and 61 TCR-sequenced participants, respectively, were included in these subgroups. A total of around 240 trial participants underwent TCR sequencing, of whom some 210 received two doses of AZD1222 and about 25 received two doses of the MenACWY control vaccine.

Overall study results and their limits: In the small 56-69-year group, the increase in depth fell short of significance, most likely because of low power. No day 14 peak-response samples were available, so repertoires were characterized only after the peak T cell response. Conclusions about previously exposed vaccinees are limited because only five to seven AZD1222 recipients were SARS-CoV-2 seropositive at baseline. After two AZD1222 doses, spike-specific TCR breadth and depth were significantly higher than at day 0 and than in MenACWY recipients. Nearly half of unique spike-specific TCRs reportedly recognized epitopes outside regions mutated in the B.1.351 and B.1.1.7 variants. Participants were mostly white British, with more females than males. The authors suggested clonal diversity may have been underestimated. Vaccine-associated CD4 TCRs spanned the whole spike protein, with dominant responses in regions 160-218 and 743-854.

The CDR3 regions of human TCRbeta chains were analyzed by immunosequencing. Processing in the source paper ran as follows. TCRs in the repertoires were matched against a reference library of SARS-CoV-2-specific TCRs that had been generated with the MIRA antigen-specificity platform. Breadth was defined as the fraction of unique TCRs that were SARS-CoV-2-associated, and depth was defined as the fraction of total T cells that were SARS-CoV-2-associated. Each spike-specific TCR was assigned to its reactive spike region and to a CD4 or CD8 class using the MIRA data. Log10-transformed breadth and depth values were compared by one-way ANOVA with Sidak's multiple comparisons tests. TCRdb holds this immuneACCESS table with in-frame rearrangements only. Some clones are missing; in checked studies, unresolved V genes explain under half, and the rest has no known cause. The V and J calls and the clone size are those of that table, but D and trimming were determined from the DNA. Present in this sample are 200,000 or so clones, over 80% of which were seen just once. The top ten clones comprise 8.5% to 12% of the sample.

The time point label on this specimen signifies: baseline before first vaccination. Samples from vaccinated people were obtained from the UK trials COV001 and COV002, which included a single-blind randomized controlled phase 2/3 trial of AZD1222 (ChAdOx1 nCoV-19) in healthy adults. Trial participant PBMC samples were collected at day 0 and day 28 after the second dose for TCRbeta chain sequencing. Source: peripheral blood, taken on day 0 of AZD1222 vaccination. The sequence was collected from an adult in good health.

CDR3 loop: CASSLMSLGGYNEQFF. The bases read TGCGCCAGCAGCTTAATGAGTTTAGGGGGTTACAATGAGCAGTTCTTC. This sequence uses TRBV5-1 and TRBJ2-1, and possibly TRBD1, on 6 matching bases. From its cysteine to its phenylalanine, the CDR3 spans 16 amino acids. Kept here is only the CDR3 DNA, which spans 48 bases and is read in frame from base 1. V is pared back by 2 bases and J by 4 bases, with 16 bases lying between the germline termini. CDR1 and CDR2 (SGHRS, YFSETQ) derive from the germline V gene. The variable domain in full, with residues beyond the CDR3 obtained from the reference TRBV5-1 and TRBJ2-1 genes, is KAGVTQTPRYLIKTRGQQVTLSCSPISGHRSVSWYQQTPGQGLQFLFEYFSETQRNKGNFPGRFSGRQFSNSRSEMNVSTLELGDSALYLCASSLMSLGGYNEQFFGPGTRLTVL.